This is a list of T cell receptor beta chains from one sample in a study of blood T cell repertoires in COVID-19. TCRdb keeps only in-frame clones here, not all; method: immunoSEQ multiplex PCR. Of about 310,000 clones listed, 70% to 90% were seen once; the top ten hold 8% to 10%. The specimen sequenced was PBMCs or T cells enriched from blood (not recorded which). Receptor source: a woman in her thirties or forties who had recovered from COVID-19. Both conserved end residues are trimmed from each CDR3.

TRBV10-2,ASTDQGAWLY
TRBV4-3,ASSQDGTDNSPLH
TRBV4-2,ASSQDLTSGGGNTEAF
TRBV7-2,ASSFRMDTQQF
TRBV4-1,ASSEGVRGYEQY
TRBV5-1,ASSLGTSGSGETQY
TRBV7-3,ASSLFAGGGAGELF
TRBV4-2,ASSRERAGEQF
TRBV13,ASSFYPTGNTEAF
TRBV15,ATSSVRETGEKLF
TRBV9,ASSVEEGELAGGKTGELF